This passage covers 25 T cell receptor beta chains from one sample sequenced in a study of identical twins. Each CDR3 protein gets one entry after TCRdb re-called the 5' RACE reads with MiXCR. The sample includes 470,000 or so distinct CDR3 sequences, about 24% of them seen just once. The same sample was also studied in work on T cells expressing NK-cell markers.

The material sequenced was CD4+ T cells sorted from blood. The receptor set was obtained from a woman between 18 and 30 years old in good health.

The rearrangement uses TRBV28 and TRBJ2-7, with 7 bases that match TRBD1. Germline V gene data show CDR1 as MDHEN and CDR2 as SYDVKM. The CDR3 has 15 amino acids. Losses at the gene ends were 7 bases for V and 9 bases for J; bases not matched to a gene: 18. CDR3: CASTPRDRRPPRQYF. CDR3 coding DNA: TGTGCCAGCACCCCCCGGGACAGACGACCTCCGAGGCAGTACTTC. Using reference TRBV28 and TRBJ2-7 for the parts outside the CDR3, the full variable domain is DVKVTQSSRYLVKRTGEKVFLECVQDMDHENMFWYRQDPGLGLRLIYFSYDVKMKEKGDIPEGYSVSREKKERFSLILESASTNQTSMYLCASTPRDRRPPRQYFGPGTRLTVT.

This clonotype occurred a few times. The rearrangement joins TRBV5-1 to TRBJ2-2; D gene unclear. V gave up 1 base and J gave up 3 bases, with 7 bases separating them. This CDR3 has 14 residues. CDR1 is SGHRS, CDR2 YFSETQ, per germline. The CDR3 DNA is TGCGCCAGCAGCTTGCATACAGACACCGGGGAGCTGTTTTTT. The encoded protein is CASSLHTDTGELFF.

This clonotype was seen a handful of times. The chain recombines TRBV7-9 with TRBJ1-2; a weak D match, TRBD1 (5 bases). The V gene lost 1 base and the J gene lost 8 bases, with 8 bases spanning the gap. This CDR3 has 12 residues. The germline V gene encodes CDR1 SEHNR and CDR2 FQNEAQ (reference sequence). CDR3 in amino acids: CASSLVGEGYTF. The CDR3 DNA follows: TGTGCCAGCAGCTTAGTGGGGGAAGGCTACACCTTC.

V gene TRBV15 combines with J gene TRBJ1-1, with D uncertain. In germline, CDR1 is LNHNV, CDR2 YYDKDF (reference sequence). CDR3 size: 13 residues. Trimming left V 4 bases short and J 1 base short, with 7 bases between. The CDR3 bases are TGTGCCACCAGCACAAAAGGGAACACTGAAGCTTTCTTT. Encoded protein: CATSTKGNTEAFF.

The chain has TRBV20-1 and TRBJ2-5, with D perhaps being TRBD1 or TRBD2 (5 bases each). Germline V gene lookup returns CDR1 DFQATT and CDR2 SNEGSKA (reference sequence). The ends were cut back, 2 bases at V and 4 bases at J, with 14 bases in the middle. The CDR3 is 14 residues long. The CDR3 is CSARLGLGRETQYF. CDR3 DNA: TGCAGTGCTAGACTGGGGCTTGGGAGAGAGACCCAGTACTTC.

V gene TRBV6-4 combines with J gene TRBJ2-7; 9 nucleotides line up with TRBD1. Losses at the gene ends were 4 bases for V and 3 bases for J; bases not matched to a gene: 4. Per germline, CDR1 MRHNA and CDR2 SNTAGT. CDR3 length: 14 residues. DNA of the CDR3: TGTGCCAGCAGTGCTGGGGGACAGGGCTACGAGCAGTACTTC. As protein: CASSAGGQGYEQYF.

The V call is TRBV12-3 or TRBV12-4, the J call TRBJ1-5, with D hard to call. Trimming removed 2 bases from V and 11 bases from J, with 19 bases in between. CDR3 length: 15 amino acids. The DNA for the CDR3 is TGTGCCAGCAGTTTAAGTCGGCAGGCGCTGGAGGCCCAGCATTTT. Protein: CASSLSRQALEAQHF.

This chain links TRBV5-1 with TRBJ2-6, with unresolved D. The CDR3 contains 14 residues. CDR1 is SGHRS and CDR2 is YFSETQ in the germline V gene. V dropped 1 base and J dropped 18 bases, with 20 bases sitting between them. CDR3 DNA sequence: TGCGCCAGCAGCTTGAACGCCCGCCCGGGCAGAAAGACTTTC. The encoded protein is CASSLNARPGRKTF.

This chain joins TRBV7-6 and TRBJ2-7, with 9 nucleotides matching TRBD2. The CDR3 has 17 amino acids. The trim removed 1 base at V and 6 bases at J, leaving 13 bases unmatched. Looked up from germline, CDR1 is SGHVS and CDR2 is FNYEAQ. In DNA form, the CDR3 reads TGTGCCAGCAGCTTAGGGGTAGCGGGAGTCGTGGCGGGCGAGCAGTACTTC. Encoded protein: CASSLGVAGVVAGEQYF.

This clonotype appeared many times. The chain joins TRBV20-1 to TRBJ2-1, with 8 bases matching TRBD2. The CDR3 totals 13 residues. V lost 7 bases to trimming and J lost 8 bases; unmatched junction nucleotides: 10. Looked up from germline, CDR1 is DFQATT and CDR2 is SNEGSKA (reference sequence). The CDR3: CSVPTGAGDEQFF. The CDR3 coding sequence is TGCAGTGTCCCGACGGGAGCGGGGGATGAGCAGTTCTTC.

This clonotype has more than one count but fewer than ten. The gene calls are TRBV27 and TRBJ2-7; 7 bases map to TRBD2. After removal of 0 bases from V and 6 bases from J, the junction contained 8 bases not matched to a gene. In germline, CDR1 is MNHEY, CDR2 SMNVEV (reference sequence). The CDR3 has 15 residues. The CDR3 protein is CASSLSGRANGEQYF. The CDR3 DNA is TGTGCCAGCAGTTTATCGGGGAGGGCCAACGGCGAGCAGTACTTC.

The rearrangement joins TRBV3-1 to TRBJ2-1; TRBD2 matches 13 bases. The CDR3 consists of 17 residues. The V gene end was trimmed by 4 bases and the J gene end by 2 bases; junction bases not matched to a gene: 5. The germline V gene encodes CDR1 LGHDT and CDR2 YNNKEL (reference sequence). The CDR3 here is CASSRSGLAGTYNEQFF. CDR3 bases: TGTGCCAGCAGCCGCTCGGGACTAGCGGGGACCTACAATGAGCAGTTCTTC.

This chain joins TRBV3-1 and TRBJ2-3; unclear D gene. Germline V CDR1 and CDR2: LGHDT, YNNKEL (reference sequence). The CDR3 extends over 14 amino acids. V was clipped by 0 bases and J by 2 bases, with 6 bases between them. The CDR3 nucleotides are TGTGCCAGCAGCCAAGATCGGTACACAGATACGCAGTATTTT. Protein product: CASSQDRYTDTQYF.

Of note for this clonotype: Likely a read error: the CDR3 ends without its conserved phenylalanine or tryptophan. Because the CDR3's place on the DNA is in doubt, the DNA is left out and the CDR3 is given as listed by TCRdb. This chain uses TRBV6-2 or TRBV6-3 with TRBJ2-3. The CDR3 spans 14 residues, counting both ends. Germline V gives CDR1 MNHEY, CDR2 SVGEGT. CDR3: CASSYDAATPNTAL.

This clonotype was detected a few times. The V call is TRBV20-1, the J call TRBJ2-7, with 8 bases aligning to TRBD2. V shed 3 bases and J 4 bases; nucleotides not matched to a gene: 11. There are 15 residues in the CDR3. The V gene's germline CDR1 is DFQATT and CDR2 SNEGSKA (reference sequence). The CDR3 sequence is CSASFPGGGIYEQYF. The CDR3 DNA follows: TGCAGTGCTAGTTTCCCGGGAGGGGGGATTTACGAGCAGTACTTC.

This clonotype has more than one count but fewer than ten. This chain joins TRBV18 and TRBJ1-4, with unresolved D. V was pared by 3 bases and J by 6 bases, with 14 bases between. CDR3 length: 15 residues. CDR1 KGHSH and CDR2 LQKENI come from the germline V gene. The CDR3 here is CASSPYVSQDEKLFF. The CDR3 DNA follows: TGTGCCAGCTCACCCTATGTCAGCCAGGATGAAAAACTGTTTTTT.

This clonotype was seen a few times. The chain combines TRBV11-2 with TRBJ2-1; weak D call: TRBD1 (6 bases). This CDR3 has 13 residues. V gave up 5 bases and J gave up 12 bases, with 17 bases separating them. Germline V lookup: CDR1 SGHAT, CDR2 FQNNGV. The CDR3 nucleotides are TGTGCCAGCAGCCCATCAGGGGCTAGGTGGCAGTTCTTC. Translated, it gives CASSPSGARWQFF. The full variable domain, rest sourced from reference TRBV11-2 and TRBJ2-1, is EAGVAQSPRYKIIEKRQSVAFWCNPISGHATLYWYQQILGQGPKLLIQFQNNGVVDDSQLPKDRFSAERLKGVDSTLKIQPAKLEDSAVYLCASSPSGARWQFFGPGTRLTVL.

CDR3 region: CASSRASRGGGNSYDYGYTF. DNA of the CDR3: TGCGCCAGCAGCCGAGCCTCAAGGGGGGGGGGCAATTCTTACGACTATGGCTACACCTTC. V is TRBV4-3 and J is TRBJ1-2; D is perhaps TRBD1 (6 bases). CDR1 LGHNA and CDR2 YSLEER come from the germline V gene. The CDR3 has 20 amino acids. V lost 4 bases to trimming and J lost 3 bases, with 30 bases between them.

The rearrangement joins TRBV6-5 to TRBJ2-7; D gene ambiguous. Germline CDR1 and CDR2: MNHEY and SVGAGI. The V end was cut by 8 bases, the J end by 2 bases, with 10 bases between. The CDR3 runs 12 residues. The CDR3 DNA reads as TGTGCCAGCGGAACCAGAACCTACGAGCAGTACTTC. Translation gives CASGTRTYEQYF.

The chain carries TRBV7-2 and TRBJ2-5; 12 nucleotides align to TRBD1. V trimming: 4 bases; J trimming: 4 bases; junction bases outside the gene matches: 1. CDR3 length: 14 amino acids. CDR1 is SGHTA, CDR2 FQGNSA, per germline. Written as DNA, the CDR3 is TGTGCCAGCAGCTCGGGACAGGGGGCAGAGACCCAGTACTTC. Translated: CASSSGQGAETQYF.

The J gene is TRBJ1-1, the V gene TRBV7-2; D gene ambiguous. The CDR3 contains 13 residues. The germline CDR1 and CDR2 sequences are SGHTA and FQGNSA. The V end lost 5 bases, the J end lost 0 bases, and 7 bases lay between the germline ends. The CDR3 reads CASSTTVNTEAFF. Here the CDR3 DNA reads TGTGCCAGCAGCACCACAGTGAACACTGAAGCTTTCTTT. Full variable domain (rest looked up from reference TRBV7-2 and TRBJ1-1): GAGVSQSPSNKVTEKGKDVELRCDPISGHTALYWYRQSLGQGLEFLIYFQGNSAPDKSGLPSDRFSAERTGGSVSTLTIQRTQQEDSAVYLCASSTTVNTEAFFGQGTRLTVV.

The J gene is TRBJ1-1, the V gene TRBV12-3 or TRBV12-4, with 7 bases that match TRBD1. This CDR3 region has 17 residues. The junction had 17 bases not matched to a gene; V was cut back by 5 bases and J by 5 bases. The CDR3: CASSHYPDRAGRTEAFF. The CDR3 region has the DNA TGTGCCAGCAGTCACTACCCAGACAGGGCAGGAAGGACTGAAGCTTTCTTT.

The J gene is TRBJ1-2, the V gene TRBV12-3 or TRBV12-4, with D hard to call. The CDR3 contains 13 residues. With 5 bases removed from V and 3 bases from J, the gap between germline ends came to 10 bases. CDR3 amino acids: CASSATKYYGYTF. As DNA, the CDR3 is TGTGCCAGCAGTGCCACCAAGTACTATGGCTACACCTTC.

The J gene is TRBJ2-5, the V gene TRBV20-1; TRBD1 agrees at 8 bases. CDR1 and CDR2 (germline): DFQATT, SNEGSKA (reference sequence). Losses at the gene ends were 0 bases for V and 2 bases for J; bases not matched to a gene: 2. CDR3 length: 14 amino acids. This CDR3 reads CSARDRTGQETQYF. The CDR3 DNA reads TGCAGTGCTAGAGATCGGACAGGGCAAGAGACCCAGTACTTC.

This clonotype was seen a handful of times. V and J are TRBV6-5 and TRBJ2-3; D unclear. Germline assignment: CDR1 MNHEY and CDR2 SVGAGI. The ends were cut back, 2 bases at V and 10 bases at J, with 16 bases in the middle. The CDR3 runs 14 residues. CDR3 coding DNA: TGTGCCAGCAGTTACGGCCGGGCCCCGACGGCGCAGTATTTT. Encoded protein: CASSYGRAPTAQYF.